This T cell receptor (beta chain) is drawn from a study of blood T cell repertoires in COVID-19. As for the study in general: Whether acute or convalescent, the COVID-19 samples came from the United States, Italy and Spain.

Germline CDR1 SGHVS, CDR2 FQNEAQ. The CDR3 loop spans 16 amino acids. The V and J ends lost 0 bases and 0 bases respectively, with 12 bases between them. Original handling: Reference gene primer amplification gave estimated nucleated cell counts. The table came from immunoSEQ multiplex PCR; TCRdb's copy has only in-frame clones and leaves some out. V and J calls and clone size are given by that table; D and trimming were obtained from the DNA. The data show some 290,000 clones, under 90% seen once. The gene calls are TRBV7-8 and TRBJ2-7, with D maybe TRBD1 (5 bases). The source is a woman aged 25 to 39 with COVID-19, enrolled during active disease. Material for sequencing was peripheral blood. The CDR3: CASSLALRDSSYEQYF. The DNA for the CDR3 is TGTGCCAGCAGCTTAGCCCTCCGTGACAGCTCCTACGAGCAGTACTTC.